Sequencing of this T cell receptor (beta chain) was carried out in a study of shared clonotypes between healthy human individuals (dated by TCRdb to the early 2020s). General notes on the study: Three men and two women, aged 18 to 49 years, made up the cohort. For each donor, three plates each were used for CD4 naive and CD4 memory, two plates were used for CD8 naive, and one plate was used for CD8 memory. To estimate repertoire size and how much clonotype sharing occurs between individuals, the study deeply sequenced the blood TCR repertoires of a handful of healthy adults. To increase sequencing depth and limit assay-specific biases, different laboratories used diverse techniques to prepare libraries and sequence TCR repertoires. Each donor's leukapheresis produced roughly between roughly 0.9 and 8.9 billion PBMCs.

Turning to this clone: Its target antigen remains unknown. No much larger clone is present one base from it, and per-base qualities are unavailable.

Study-level results and caveats: The small number of donors limited the genetic and exposure-history diversity represented. Sampling was restricted to blood, and TCR repertoires in tissue are likely to differ from TCR repertoires in blood. Even with the large sequencing depth, rarefaction of the sorted-subset datasets indicated that sequencing was incomplete. Sharing across a few donors was observed for approximately 5% of naive CD4, under 4% of naive CD8, about 2.5% of memory CD4, and less than 0.45% of memory CD8 clonotypes. Naive subsets generally had larger estimated clonotype richness than memory subsets. Pairwise subsampling led to the expectation that sequencing depth would affect the degree of clonotype sharing among donors. Compared with non-shared clonotypes, clonotypes shared by all four sorted-subset donors had higher generation probabilities.

The donors were healthy, HIV-negative adults who had no recently reported acute infections or vaccinations. Every donor was a Caucasian adult living in Nashville, Tennessee, USA. CD4+ T cells were enriched by magnetic negative selection; naive cells were then positively selected on CD45RA, and the negative fraction formed the memory subset. Blood was obtained by leukapheresis, after which PBMCs were separated by Ficoll-Histopaque density gradient centrifugation and cryopreserved in liquid nitrogen vapor phase. Analytical flow cytometry was used to check the purity and quantity of each magnetically sorted T cell population. Genomic DNA was isolated from every sorted fraction and measured by UV absorbance on a Nanodrop 2000c. TCR CDR3 regions were amplified from genomic DNA by multiplex PCR using the deep immunoSEQ assay. Extracted genomic DNA from each cell subset was spread evenly across all wells of several immunoSEQ 96-well plates, with each plate serving as a replicate. For sorted subsets, about 220 ng of genomic DNA, equivalent to roughly 33,000 T cell genomes, went into each replicate PCR. Purified libraries were quantified with a Qubit 3.0 fluorometer, sized on a Bioanalyzer 2100, and re-quantified with the KAPA Library Quantification kit. Every immunoSEQ 96-well plate was sequenced on a dedicated single-read 150-cycle Illumina NextSeq 550 flow cell. The original pipeline was this. Because only junctional sequences without quality scores were contained in the immunoSEQ output, filtering matching that applied to full-length reads could not be performed. To assign V/J genes and CDR3, sequences were annotated using PyIR, a Python wrapper for IgBLAST v1.9, with IMGT germline references. Reads were filtered out if the reads had weak V/J assignments (E-value above 1e-6), no CDR3, stop codons, out-of-frame junctions, or ambiguous translated residues. A V3J clonotype was defined by an identical inferred V gene, J gene, and CDR3 amino acid sequence. Percentage overlap between repertoires was computed as shared unique clonotypes divided by the size of the smaller repertoire. Three approaches were used to assess repertoire richness: RTK rarefaction, the Chao1 estimator, and Recon v2.1 estimates of unobserved clonotypes. For all TCRbeta clonotypes obtained by the gDNA method from a handful of donors, generation probabilities were computed with OLGA. Sourced from immuneACCESS, this table was stored by TCRdb with only in-frame sequences that have V and J called. A share of the clones is absent; for the studies checked, an unresolved V gene accounts for under half, and the remainder has no known explanation. The D gene and trimming were derived from the DNA, and the V and J assignments and clone size from that table. In this sample the table shows approximately 1,500,000 clones, approximately 98% of which occur a single time. The ten largest make up less than 0.55% of the sample.

CDR1 and CDR2, per the germline V gene, are SGHRS and YFSETQ. The CDR3 spans 17 residues, from the cysteine through the phenylalanine. CDR3 DNA is the only sequence kept; it has 51 bases, read in frame from the first base. At the junction V is shortened by 4 bases and J by 4 bases; bases outside the gene matches: 9. Sequenced material: naive CD4+ T cells sorted from blood. The intended sense of this specimen's cell subset or site label: CD45RA+ positively selected. The sequence is built from TRBV5-1 and TRBJ2-1; 12 nucleotides in the junction match TRBD2. The sequence derives from a man under 40 in good health. The nucleotide sequence is given as TGCGCCAGCAGCCCACAGGGACTAGCGGGCGGTTACAATGAGCAGTTCTTC. Its protein is CASSPQGLAGGYNEQFF.